The T cell receptor beta chain under discussion was sequenced for a study of blood T cell repertoires in COVID-19. V was cut by 5 bases and J by 3 bases, with 13 bases left in between. The CDR3 runs to 14 residues. CDR1 SEHNR and CDR2 FQNEAQ come from the germline V gene (reference sequence). This table comes from immunoSEQ multiplex PCR, and its TCRdb copy is limited to in-frame clones, with some not included. The table has 100,000 to 150,000 clones, approximately 80% seen once. The sequenced material came from peripheral blood. The sequence came from a woman between 65 and 79 years old with acute or convalescent COVID-19. The rearrangement links TRBV7-9 to TRBJ1-1; D not resolved. The CDR3, as DNA: TGTGCCAGCAGCCCGACATGGGGAGACACTGAAGCTTTCTTT. It specifies CASSPTWGDTEAFF.